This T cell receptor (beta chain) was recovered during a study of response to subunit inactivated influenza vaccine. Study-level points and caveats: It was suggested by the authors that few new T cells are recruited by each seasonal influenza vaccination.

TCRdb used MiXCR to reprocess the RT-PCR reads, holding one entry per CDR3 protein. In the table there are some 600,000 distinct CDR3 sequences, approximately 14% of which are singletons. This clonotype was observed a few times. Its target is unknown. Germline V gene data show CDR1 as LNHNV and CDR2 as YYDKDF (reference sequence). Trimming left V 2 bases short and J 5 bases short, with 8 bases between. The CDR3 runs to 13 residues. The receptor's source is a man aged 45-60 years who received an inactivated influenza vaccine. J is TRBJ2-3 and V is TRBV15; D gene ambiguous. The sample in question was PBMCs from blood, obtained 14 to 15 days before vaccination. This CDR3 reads CATSRTPGDTQYF. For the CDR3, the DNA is TGTGCCACCAGCAGAACACCTGGAGATACGCAGTATTTT.